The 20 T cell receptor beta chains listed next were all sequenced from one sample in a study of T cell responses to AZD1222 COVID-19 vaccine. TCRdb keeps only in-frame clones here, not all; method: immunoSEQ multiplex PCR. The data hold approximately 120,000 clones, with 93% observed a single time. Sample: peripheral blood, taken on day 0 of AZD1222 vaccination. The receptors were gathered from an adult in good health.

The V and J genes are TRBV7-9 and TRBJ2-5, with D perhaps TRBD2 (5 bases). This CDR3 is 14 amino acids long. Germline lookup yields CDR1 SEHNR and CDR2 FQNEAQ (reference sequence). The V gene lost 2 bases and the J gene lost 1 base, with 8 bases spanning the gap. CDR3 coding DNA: TGTGCCAGCAGCTTAAGGGAGATCCAAGAGACCCAGTACTTC. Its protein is CASSLREIQETQYF.

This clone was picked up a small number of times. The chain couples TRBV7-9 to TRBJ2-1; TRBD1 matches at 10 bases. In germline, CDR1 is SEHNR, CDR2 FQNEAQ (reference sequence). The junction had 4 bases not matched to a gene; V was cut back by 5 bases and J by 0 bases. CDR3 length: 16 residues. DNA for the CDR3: TGTGCCAGCAGCGTCCGGACAGGGGGCTCCTACAATGAGCAGTTCTTC. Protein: CASSVRTGGSYNEQFF.

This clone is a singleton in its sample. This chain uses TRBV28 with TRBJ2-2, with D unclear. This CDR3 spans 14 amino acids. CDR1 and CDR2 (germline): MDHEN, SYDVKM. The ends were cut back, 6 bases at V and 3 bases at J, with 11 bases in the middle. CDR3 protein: CASSPDGYTGELFF. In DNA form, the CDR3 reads TGTGCCAGCAGCCCCGACGGATACACCGGGGAGCTGTTTTTT.

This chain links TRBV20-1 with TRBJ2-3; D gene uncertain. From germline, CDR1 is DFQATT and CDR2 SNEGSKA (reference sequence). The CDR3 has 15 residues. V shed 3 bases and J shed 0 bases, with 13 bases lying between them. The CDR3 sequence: CSASVVRKSTDTQYF. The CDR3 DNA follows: TGCAGTGCTAGTGTTGTACGGAAAAGCACAGATACGCAGTATTTT.

The CDR3 bases are TGTGCCAGCAGCCAAGTTCTCTTCCCCCCCGTGGCCAAGGGAAACACCATATATTTT. Protein: CASSQVLFPPVAKGNTIYF. The chain uses TRBV14 and TRBJ1-3; D gene ambiguous. V gave up 1 base and J gave up 4 bases, with 23 bases separating them. This CDR3 has 19 amino acids. Germline V gives CDR1 SGHDN, CDR2 FVKESK. The variable domain in full, completed from reference TRBV14 and TRBJ1-3, reads EAGVTQFPSHSVIEKGQTVTLRCDPISGHDNLYWYRRVMGKEIKFLLHFVKESKQDESGMPNNRFLAERTGGTYSTLKVQPAELEDSGVYFCASSQVLFPPVAKGNTIYFGEGSWLTVV.

Here the CDR3 reads CAWRAPTSGRINEQFF. The CDR3, as DNA: TGTGCCTGGAGGGCACCGACTAGCGGGAGAATCAATGAGCAGTTCTTC. This rearrangement joins TRBV30 to TRBJ2-1; TRBD2 agrees at 12 bases. Germline V gene sequence: CDR1 GTSNPN, CDR2 SVGIG (reference sequence). The V and J ends lost 3 bases and 6 bases, in that order; junction bases with no gene match: 9. The CDR3 is 16 residues long.

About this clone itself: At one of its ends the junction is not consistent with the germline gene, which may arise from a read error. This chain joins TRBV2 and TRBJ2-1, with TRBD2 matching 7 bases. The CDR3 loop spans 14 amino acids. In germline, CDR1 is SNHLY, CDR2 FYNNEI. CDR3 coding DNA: TGTGCCAGCCGTGAGGGGCGGGAGTACAATGAGCAGTTCTTC. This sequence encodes CASREGREYNEQFF.

CDR3 in amino acids: CASSFLQSAGALNEQFF. The CDR3 bases are TGTGCCAGCAGTTTTCTCCAATCGGCGGGAGCCTTGAATGAGCAGTTCTTC. This rearrangement joins TRBV28 to TRBJ2-1, with TRBD2 identical over 7 bases. CDR1 and CDR2 from the germline V gene are MDHEN and SYDVKM. Germline trimming cut 3 bases from V and 7 bases from J; bases unmatched to any gene: 15. The CDR3 extends over 17 amino acids.

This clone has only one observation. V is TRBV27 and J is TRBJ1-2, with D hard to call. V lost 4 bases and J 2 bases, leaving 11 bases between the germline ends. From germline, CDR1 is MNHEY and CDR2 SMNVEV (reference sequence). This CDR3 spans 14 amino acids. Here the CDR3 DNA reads TGTGCCAGCAGTTCATCCCCTTTAAACTATGGCTACACCTTC. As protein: CASSSSPLNYGYTF.

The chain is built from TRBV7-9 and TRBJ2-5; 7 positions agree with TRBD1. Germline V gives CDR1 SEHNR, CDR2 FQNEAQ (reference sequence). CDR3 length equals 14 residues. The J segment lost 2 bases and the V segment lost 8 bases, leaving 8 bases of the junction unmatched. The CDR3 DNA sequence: TGTGCCAGCCGAACCGGGACAGCGCAAGAGACCCAGTACTTC. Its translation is CASRTGTAQETQYF.

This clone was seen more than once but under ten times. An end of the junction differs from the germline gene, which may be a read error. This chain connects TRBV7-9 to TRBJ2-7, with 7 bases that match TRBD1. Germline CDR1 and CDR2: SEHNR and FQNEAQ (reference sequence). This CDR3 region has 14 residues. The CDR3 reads CASSLNGQASLVSF. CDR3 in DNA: TGTGCCAGCAGCTTAAACGGACAGGCTTCCTTGGTGTCCTTC.

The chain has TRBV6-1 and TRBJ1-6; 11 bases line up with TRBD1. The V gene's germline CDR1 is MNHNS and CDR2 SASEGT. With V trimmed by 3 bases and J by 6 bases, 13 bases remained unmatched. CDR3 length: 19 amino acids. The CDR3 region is CASSEGTGGGILRNSPLHF. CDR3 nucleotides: TGTGCCAGCAGTGAGGGGACAGGGGGTGGTATTCTGCGTAATTCACCCCTCCACTTT.

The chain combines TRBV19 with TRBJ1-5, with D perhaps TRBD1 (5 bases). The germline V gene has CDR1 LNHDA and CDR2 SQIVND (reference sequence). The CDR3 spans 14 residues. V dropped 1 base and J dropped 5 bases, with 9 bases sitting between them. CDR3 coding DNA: TGTGCCAGTAGTATAGTACAGGAACATCAGCCCCAGCATTTT. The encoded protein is CASSIVQEHQPQHF. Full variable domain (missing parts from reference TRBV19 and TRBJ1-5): DGGITQSPKYLFRKEGQNVTLSCEQNLNHDAMYWYRQDPGQGLRLIYYSQIVNDFQKGDIAEGYSVSREKKESFPLTVTSAQKNPTAFYLCASSIVQEHQPQHFGDGTRLSIL.

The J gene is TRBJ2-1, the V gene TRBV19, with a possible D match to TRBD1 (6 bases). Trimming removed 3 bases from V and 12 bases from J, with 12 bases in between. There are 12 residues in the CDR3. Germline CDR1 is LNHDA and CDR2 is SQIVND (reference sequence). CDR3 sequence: CASSIQGHTQFF. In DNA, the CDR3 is TGTGCCAGTAGTATCCAGGGACATACGCAGTTCTTC.

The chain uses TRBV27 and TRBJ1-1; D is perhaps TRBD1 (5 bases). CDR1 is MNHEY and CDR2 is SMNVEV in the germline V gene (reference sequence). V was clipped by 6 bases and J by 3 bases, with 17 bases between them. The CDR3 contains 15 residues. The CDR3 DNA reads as TGTGCCAGCAGGACACCGGGACTCCAATACACTGAAGCTTTCTTT. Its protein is CASRTPGLQYTEAFF.

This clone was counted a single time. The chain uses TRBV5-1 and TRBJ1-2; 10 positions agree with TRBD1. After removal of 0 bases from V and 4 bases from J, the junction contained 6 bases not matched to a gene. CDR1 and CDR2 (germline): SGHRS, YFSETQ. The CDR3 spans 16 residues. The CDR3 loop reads CASSLDGTGAGYGYTF. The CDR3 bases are TGCGCCAGCAGCTTGGATGGGACAGGGGCAGGCTATGGCTACACCTTC.

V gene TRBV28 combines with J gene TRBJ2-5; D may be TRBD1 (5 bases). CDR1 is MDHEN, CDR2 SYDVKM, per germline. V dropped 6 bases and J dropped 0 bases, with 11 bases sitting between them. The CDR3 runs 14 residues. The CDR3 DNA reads TGTGCCAGCAGACCCAGGGCCGACCAAGAGACCCAGTACTTC. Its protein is CASRPRADQETQYF.

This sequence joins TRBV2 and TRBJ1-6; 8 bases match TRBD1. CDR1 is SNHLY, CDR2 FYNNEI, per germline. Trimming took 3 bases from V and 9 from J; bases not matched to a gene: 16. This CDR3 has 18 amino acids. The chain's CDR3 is CASSDTRQGKNNPSPLHF. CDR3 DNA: TGTGCCAGCAGTGACACTAGACAGGGGAAGAACAATCCTTCACCCCTCCACTTT. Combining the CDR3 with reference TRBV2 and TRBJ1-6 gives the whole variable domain EPEVTQTPSHQVTQMGQEVILRCVPISNHLYFYWYRQILGQKVEFLVSFYNNEISEKSEIFDDQFSVERPDGSNFTLKIRSTKLEDSAMYFCASSDTRQGKNNPSPLHFGNGTRLTVT.

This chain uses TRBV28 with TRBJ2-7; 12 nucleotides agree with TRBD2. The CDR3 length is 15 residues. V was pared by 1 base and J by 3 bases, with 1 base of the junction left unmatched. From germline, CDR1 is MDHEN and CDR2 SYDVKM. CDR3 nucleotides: TGTGCCAGCAGTTTATTGACTAGCGGGGGCTACGAGCAGTACTTC. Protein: CASSLLTSGGYEQYF. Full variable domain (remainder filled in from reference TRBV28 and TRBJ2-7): DVKVTQSSRYLVKRTGEKVFLECVQDMDHENMFWYRQDPGLGLRLIYFSYDVKMKEKGDIPEGYSVSREKKERFSLILESASTNQTSMYLCASSLLTSGGYEQYFGPGTRLTVT.

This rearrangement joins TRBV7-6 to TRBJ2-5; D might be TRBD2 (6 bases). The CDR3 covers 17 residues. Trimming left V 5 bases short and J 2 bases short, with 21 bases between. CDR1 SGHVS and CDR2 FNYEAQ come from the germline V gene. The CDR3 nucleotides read TGTGCCAGCAGCCTAGATTTAGTTGGAGGGCAGCAAGAGACCCAGTACTTC. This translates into CASSLDLVGGQQETQYF. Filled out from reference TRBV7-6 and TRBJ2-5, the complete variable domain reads GAGVSQSPRYKVTKRGQDVALRCDPISGHVSLYWYRQALGQGPEFLTYFNYEAQQDKSGLPNDRFSAERPEGSISTLTIQRTEQRDSAMYRCASSLDLVGGQQETQYFGPGTRLLVL.